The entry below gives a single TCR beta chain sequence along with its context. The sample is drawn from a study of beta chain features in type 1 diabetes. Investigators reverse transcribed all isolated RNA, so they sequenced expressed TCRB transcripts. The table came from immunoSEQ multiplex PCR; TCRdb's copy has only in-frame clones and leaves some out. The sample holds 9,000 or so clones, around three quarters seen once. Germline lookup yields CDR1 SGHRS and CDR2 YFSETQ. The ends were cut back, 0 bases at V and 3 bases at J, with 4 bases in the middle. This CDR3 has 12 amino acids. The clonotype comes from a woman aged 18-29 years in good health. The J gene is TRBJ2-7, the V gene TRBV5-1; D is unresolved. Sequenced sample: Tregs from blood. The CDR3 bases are TGCGCCAGCAGCTTGGACTTCTACGAGCAGTACTTC. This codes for CASSLDFYEQYF.